This record looks at one T cell receptor beta chain sequence and its context. Its antigen remains unknown. The source of the sample is a study of cytomegalovirus exposure and HLA in healthy donors. Overall study results and limits: It emerged from a later analysis that several of the most significant clusters appeared to be linked to common viral pathogens. What TCR beta sequences reportedly achieved was accurate prediction of HLA-A and HLA-B alleles in most subjects. Researchers catalogued approximately 170 TCR beta chains as cytomegalovirus-associated.

The PCR was carried out with 60 Vbeta primers and 13 Jbeta primers. Sequenced by immunoSEQ multiplex PCR; TCRdb stores in-frame clones only, minus some. The profile shows 200,000 to 250,000 clones, 70% to 85% of them singletons. CDR1 and CDR2 from the germline V gene are SGHNT and YENEEA. This CDR3 has 15 residues. Unmatched junction bases numbered 8, after V lost 4 bases and J lost 6 bases. Each donor's status was that of a healthy bone marrow donor. This receptor was taken from a male donor in good health and CMV-seronegative. The sequenced sample consisted of PBMCs. The rearrangement uses TRBV11-3 and TRBJ2-7; TRBD1 matches at 11 bases. In DNA, the CDR3 is TGTGCCAGCAGCTCCCGGACAGGGGGCCCATCCGAGCAGTACTTC. Translated, it gives CASSSRTGGPSEQYF.